Sequencing of this T cell receptor (beta chain) was carried out in a study of cytomegalovirus exposure and HLA in healthy donors. Findings and caveats of the study: HLA alleles showed associations with around 15,000 TCR beta sequences in a later analysis, at a 0.05 false discovery rate. Researchers reported in a later analysis that common viral pathogens appeared linked to several top clusters.

The PCR had 60 Vbeta and 13 Jbeta primers. Assay: immunoSEQ multiplex PCR; the TCRdb copy retains only in-frame clones and omits some. The top ten clones hold 2% to 2.5% of a sample with 100,000 to 140,000 clones, roughly 80% of them seen once. Germline V gene lookup returns CDR1 SGHVS and CDR2 FQNEAQ. This CDR3 is built from 14 residues. Trimming took 5 bases from V and 2 from J, leaving 13 bases between them. As to this clone: Antigen unknown.

This TCR was recovered from a man aged 30 to 39 in good health and CMV-seronegative. The sequencing sample was made of PBMCs. The chain combines TRBV7-8 with TRBJ2-7; D unresolved. This chain's CDR3 is CASSPSSATYEQYF. CDR3 DNA: TGTGCCAGCAGCCCTTCAAGCGCGACCTACGAGCAGTACTTC.